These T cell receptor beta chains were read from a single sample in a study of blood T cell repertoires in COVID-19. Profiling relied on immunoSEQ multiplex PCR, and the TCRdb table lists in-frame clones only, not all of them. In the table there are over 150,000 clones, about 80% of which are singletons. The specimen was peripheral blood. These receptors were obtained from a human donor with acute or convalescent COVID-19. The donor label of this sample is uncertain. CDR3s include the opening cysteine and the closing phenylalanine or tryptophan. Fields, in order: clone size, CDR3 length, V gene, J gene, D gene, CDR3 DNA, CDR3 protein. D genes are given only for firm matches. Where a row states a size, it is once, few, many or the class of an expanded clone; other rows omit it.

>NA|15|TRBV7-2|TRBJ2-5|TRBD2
TGTGCCAGCAGCTTAGAGGCGGGAGTTCCGGGGACCCAGTACTTC
CASSLEAGVPGTQYF
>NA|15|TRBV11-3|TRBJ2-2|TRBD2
TGTGCCAGCAGCTTACGGGGGGCGAACACCGGGGAGCTGTTTTTT
CASSLRGANTGELFF
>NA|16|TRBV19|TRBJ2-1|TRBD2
TGTGCCAGTAGTATTACGTCTAGCGGGAGATACAATGAGCAGTTCTTC
CASSITSSGRYNEQFF
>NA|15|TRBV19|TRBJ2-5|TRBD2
TGTGCCAGTAGCTCTGGGACTAAAAACCAAGAGACCCAGTACTTC
CASSSGTKNQETQYF
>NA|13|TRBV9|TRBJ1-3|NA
TGTGCCAGTTCACAGGGCTCTGGAAACACCATATATTTT
CASSQGSGNTIYF
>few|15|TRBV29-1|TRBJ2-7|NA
TGCAGCGTTGAAATGCGACAGGCAGGGGTCTACGAGCAGTACTTC
CSVEMRQAGVYEQYF
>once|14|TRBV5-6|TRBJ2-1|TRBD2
TGTGCCAGCAGCTCCGGGACTAAATACAATGAGCAGTTCTTC
CASSSGTKYNEQFF
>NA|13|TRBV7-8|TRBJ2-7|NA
TGTGCCAGCAGCCGATCCGTCTCCTACGAGCAGTACTTC
CASSRSVSYEQYF
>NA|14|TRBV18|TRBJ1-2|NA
TGTGCCAGCTCACCACCGGGACGGGGGAGAGGCTACACCTTC
CASSPPGRGRGYTF
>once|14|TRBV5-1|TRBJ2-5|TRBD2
TGCGCCAGCATGTCGGGACTAGCGACGGAGACCCAGTACTTC
CASMSGLATETQYF
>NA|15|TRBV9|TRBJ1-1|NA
TGTGCCAGCAGCGCCCCGACGGGGAGGAACACTGAAGCTTTCTTT
CASSAPTGRNTEAFF
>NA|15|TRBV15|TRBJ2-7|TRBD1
TGTGCCACCAGCCCGCCGGGACAGGGGAGCCACGAGCAGTACTTC
CATSPPGQGSHEQYF
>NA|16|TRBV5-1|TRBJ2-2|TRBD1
TGCGCCAGCAGCTTAATTGGACAGGCGTTTGTTGGGGAGCTGTTTTTT
CASSLIGQAFVGELFF
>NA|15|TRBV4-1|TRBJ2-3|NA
TGCGCCAGCAGCCAAGATGGACAGTTCACAGATACGCAGTATTTT
CASSQDGQFTDTQYF
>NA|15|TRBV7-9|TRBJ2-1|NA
TGTGCCAGCAGCTTAATTAGCGGACTCTACAATGAGCAGTTCTTC
CASSLISGLYNEQFF
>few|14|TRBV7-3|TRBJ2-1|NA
TGTGCCAGCAGCGCCTCTTGGGAGGGGGATGAGCAGTTCTTC
CASSASWEGDEQFF
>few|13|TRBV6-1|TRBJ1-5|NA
TGTGCCAGCAGTGAGACACCCAGTCAGCCCCAGCATTTT
CASSETPSQPQHF
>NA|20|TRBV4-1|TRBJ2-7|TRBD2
TGCGCCAGCAGCCAAGACCTCCAGGACAGGACTAGCGCGGGCTCCTACGAGCAGTACTTC
CASSQDLQDRTSAGSYEQYF
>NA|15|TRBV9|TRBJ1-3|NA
TGTGCCAGCAGCGTAGCAACGCAGGCTGGAAACACCATATATTTT
CASSVATQAGNTIYF
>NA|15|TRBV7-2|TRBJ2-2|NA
TGTGCCAGCAGCTCCCCACCAAGCAACACCGGGGAGCTGTTTTTT
CASSSPPSNTGELFF
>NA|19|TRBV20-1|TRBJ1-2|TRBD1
TGCAGTGCTAGTCATCCTGGGACAGGGGGCGCGAGGGCTAACTATGGCTACACCTTC
CSASHPGTGGARANYGYTF
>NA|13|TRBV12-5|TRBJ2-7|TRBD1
TGTGCTAGTGCTCGGGACAGTTTCTACGAGCAGTACTTC
CASARDSFYEQYF
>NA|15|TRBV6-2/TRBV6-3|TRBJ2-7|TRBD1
TGTGCCAGCAGTGTCCAGGGACAGGGTCGCCACGAGCAGTACTTC
CASSVQGQGRHEQYF
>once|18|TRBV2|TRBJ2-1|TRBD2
TGTGCCAGCAGTGAGGGACTAGCGGGAGCGGGTCCTTACAATGAGCAGTTCTTC
CASSEGLAGAGPYNEQFF
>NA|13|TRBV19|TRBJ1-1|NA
TGTGCCAGTAGTATTCAAGGGGGCACTGAAGCTTTCTTT
CASSIQGGTEAFF